The entry below describes one TCR beta chain. With a J-beta primer mix and a sample-barcoded 5' primer, a second PCR ran 7 to 11 cycles. One entry per CDR3 protein results from TCRdb running MiXCR on the 5' RACE reads. The repertoire has about 1.6 million distinct CDR3 sequences, around 36% of them found once; the top ten carry roughly 10%. These data originate in a study of blood T cells in healthy people across ages. CDR1 is LNHNV and CDR2 is YYDKDF in the germline V gene (reference sequence). This CDR3 contains 15 residues. J gave up 10 bases and V 5 bases, and 13 bases lay outside the gene matches.

This TCR was recovered from a woman aged 25 to 39 in good health. The chain carries TRBV15 and TRBJ2-3; 9 bases match TRBD2. The specimen was blood. CDR3 sequence: CATSLERGEGDAQYF. The CDR3 nucleotides read TGTGCCACCAGCTTGGAGCGGGGGGAAGGTGATGCGCAGTATTTT.